This T cell receptor (beta chain) derives from a study of blood T cell repertoires in COVID-19. This CDR3 region has 17 residues. Trimming at V came to 4 bases and at J to 1 base, leaving 4 bases not matched to a gene. Germline V gene lookup returns CDR1 MGHRA and CDR2 YSYEKL. The assay was immunoSEQ multiplex PCR, and TCRdb's table has in-frame clones only and misses some. Found here are tens of thousands of clones, 70% to 90% of them singletons; the top ten hold about an eighth. In its sample, this clone was seen a few times. The sequence derives from a woman between 65 and 79 years old with active or convalescent COVID-19. The sequencing sample was made of peripheral blood. The chain links TRBV4-1 to TRBJ2-3, with TRBD2 matching over 14 bases. The CDR3 region has the DNA TGCGCCAGCAGCCCCTCGGGACTAGCGGGGGGCACAGATACGCAGTATTTT. It yields the protein CASSPSGLAGGTDTQYF.